This TCR beta chain was retrieved from a study of response to subunit inactivated influenza vaccine. Worth noting for this clonotype: Its antigen is not known.

TCRdb passed the RT-PCR reads through MiXCR, listing each CDR3 protein once. Seen here are around 200,000 distinct CDR3 sequences, under 15% observed once, and the top ten hold 20% to 30%. Trimming cost V 0 bases and J 7 bases, with 15 bases left between them. The germline V gene encodes CDR1 LGHNA and CDR2 YNFKEQ. The CDR3 extends over 16 amino acids. General study points: Only a handful of new T cells, the authors suggested, are recruited with each seasonal influenza vaccination.

This chain uses TRBV4-2 with TRBJ2-2, with D uncertain. This TCR was sampled from a man aged 50 or older who received an inactivated influenza vaccine. The sequences come from CD8+ T cells sorted from PBMCs, collected 5 days after vaccination. Written as DNA, the CDR3 is TGTGCCAGCAGCCAAGAAAGTGGTAGCTTAGGCGGGGAGCTGTTTTTT. As protein: CASSQESGSLGGELFF.